This TCR beta chain was captured in a study of T cells in localized non-small cell lung cancer. Findings and caveats of the study: A median about 56 of the top 100 tumor clones appeared in adjacent lung. It was uninvolved adjacent lung that showed the highest T cell clonality, exceeding tumor.

Sequencing was performed with immunoSEQ multiplex PCR; in TCRdb, only in-frame clones are kept and a portion is missing. The profile shows more than 2,000 clones, approximately 24% of them singletons. CDR3 size: 16 residues. Trimming at V came to 3 bases and at J to 9 bases, leaving 12 bases not matched to a gene. Germline CDR1 and CDR2: SGHNT and YENEEA. Adjacent lung lacking atypia came from at least 2 cm beyond the tumor margin. A few counts support this clone. The antigen is unknown. V is TRBV11-3 and J is TRBJ2-1; TRBD1 aligns across 9 bases. This receptor was taken from a male donor at least 60 years old with stage I squamous cell lung carcinoma. The sample was normal lung tissue next to the tumor, taken before any cancer treatment. Here the CDR3 reads CASSLGGTGRFGEQFF. The CDR3 DNA follows: TGTGCCAGCAGCTTGGGGGGGACAGGGAGGTTTGGTGAGCAGTTCTTC.